Following are 6 T cell receptor beta chains from one sample sequenced in a study of post-analysis software for immune sequencing data. For these receptors, no antigen is known. Findings of the study overall: The five TRBV segments detected at higher frequency in patients than in controls included TRBV5-6, TRBV5-1 and TRBV20-1.

Carried by the TCR beta cDNA libraries were unique molecular identifiers. In TCRdb, the PCR reads were re-called with MiXCR into one record per CDR3 protein. The repertoire holds around 440,000 distinct CDR3 sequences, under 55% seen once, with 9.5% to 13% in the top ten. Sample: blood. Receptor source: a girl aged 10-17 years with multiple sclerosis.

CDR3 DNA sequence: TGTGCCAGCAATCTAGCGGGAGGCTATGAGCAGTTCTTC. This sequence encodes CASNLAGGYEQFF. The gene calls are TRBV25-1 and TRBJ2-1, with TRBD2 identical over 11 bases. V lost 7 bases and J lost 8; bases outside the gene matches: 4. Germline CDR1 and CDR2: MGHDK and SYGVNS. There are 13 residues in the CDR3.

The J gene is TRBJ2-5, the V gene TRBV5-1; D is possibly TRBD1 (6 bases). Between the trimmed V and J ends, which lost 0 bases and 11 bases, there was a span of 14 bases. Germline loops: CDR1 SGHRS, CDR2 YFSETQ. This CDR3 is 13 amino acids long. The CDR3: CASSLDRVEEQYF. In DNA, the CDR3 is TGCGCCAGCAGCTTGGACAGGGTGGAGGAGCAGTACTTC.

This clonotype has just a few counts. One end of the junction fails to match germline, which may point to a read error. The chain links TRBV28 to TRBJ2-7; 7 nucleotides match TRBD1. This CDR3 contains 13 residues. The germline V gene encodes CDR1 MDHEN and CDR2 SYDVKM. CDR3 sequence reads: CASSLTGPHEQYF. CDR3 sequence (DNA): TGCGCCAGCAGCTTGACAGGGCCCCACGAGCAGTACTTC.

The CDR3 sequence is CASSLNSGSNEQYF. The CDR3 region has the DNA TGCGCCAGCAGCTTGAATAGCGGGAGTAATGAGCAGTACTTC. The rearrangement uses TRBV5-1 and TRBJ2-4, with 9 bases lining up with TRBD2. The germline CDR1 and CDR2 sequences are SGHRS and YFSETQ. This CDR3 region has 14 residues. With 1 base clipped from V and 13 bases from J, the junction kept 9 bases outside the gene matches.

The CDR3 here is CASSWAGMSGMAFF. The CDR3, as DNA: TGTGCCAGCAGTTGGGCGGGGATGTCCGGGATGGCTTTCTTT. The chain recombines TRBV28 with TRBJ1-1; the D is unclear. Germline-derived CDR1 and CDR2 are MDHEN and SYDVKM. This CDR3 is 14 amino acids long. Deletions cut 4 bases from V and 11 bases from J, with 20 bases between.

The V and J genes are TRBV3-1 and TRBJ2-5; 11 bases line up with TRBD2. The germline CDR1 and CDR2 sequences are LGHDT and YNNKEL (reference sequence). This CDR3 comprises 16 residues. J gave up 5 bases and V 0 bases, and 5 bases lay outside the gene matches. The CDR3 region is CASSQEVAGGPETQYF. The CDR3 coding sequence is TGTGCCAGCAGCCAAGAGGTAGCGGGAGGGCCGGAGACCCAGTACTTC.